The 21 T cell receptor beta chains in this list originate from one sample, sequenced in a study of OX40 agonist ivuxolimab in advanced cancers. TCRdb keeps only in-frame clones here, not all; method: immunoSEQ multiplex PCR. The repertoire has approximately 130,000 clones, about nine tenths of them found once; the top ten carry 0.95% to 1.4%. The source was CD4+ or CD8+ T cells sorted from blood, collected in a trial of the OX40 agonist ivuxolimab. Receptors were obtained from an adult with an advanced solid tumor such as melanoma, head and neck, liver or kidney cancer.

The chain uses TRBV5-4 and TRBJ2-7; 10 bases map to TRBD2. This CDR3 spans 15 amino acids. Unmatched junction bases numbered 4, after V lost 0 bases and J lost 4 bases. The germline V gene has CDR1 SGHNT and CDR2 YYREEE (reference sequence). Here the CDR3 reads CASSLGLAGEYEQYF. The CDR3 nucleotides read TGTGCCAGCAGCTTGGGGCTAGCGGGAGAGTACGAGCAGTACTTC.

This chain connects TRBV4-1 to TRBJ2-2, with a possible D match to TRBD1 (6 bases). The CDR3 runs 14 residues. Between the trimmed V and J ends, which lost 3 bases and 6 bases, there was a span of 11 bases. CDR1 is MGHRA and CDR2 is YSYEKL in the germline V gene. The chain's CDR3 is CASSQGDRSGELFF. Here the CDR3 DNA reads TGCGCCAGCAGCCAGGGCGACAGGTCCGGGGAGCTGTTTTTT.

This chain joins TRBV9 and TRBJ1-2, with D tentatively TRBD1 (6 bases). The germline V and J ends were trimmed by 4 bases and 7 bases, with 11 bases remaining between them. Per the germline V gene, CDR1 is SGDLS and CDR2 is YYNGEE. CDR3 length: 12 amino acids. The CDR3 sequence is CASSIGGGGYTF. The DNA of the CDR3 is TGTGCCAGCAGCATAGGGGGGGGTGGCTACACCTTC.

This clone was observed once. The chain combines TRBV7-9 with TRBJ2-5, with a tentative D call TRBD1 (5 bases). Germline CDR1 reads SEHNR; CDR2 reads FQNEAQ (reference sequence). CDR3 length: 16 amino acids. The ends were cut back, 5 bases at V and 0 bases at J, with 16 bases in the middle. The chain's CDR3 is CASSAVEWTNQETQYF. The CDR3, as DNA: TGTGCCAGCAGCGCGGTAGAGTGGACAAACCAAGAGACCCAGTACTTC. Supplemented by reference TRBV7-9 and TRBJ2-5, the full variable domain reads DTGVSQNPRHKITKRGQNVTFRCDPISEHNRLYWYRQTLGQGPEFLTYFQNEAQLEKSRLLSDRFSAERPKGSFSTLEIQRTEQGDSAMYLCASSAVEWTNQETQYFGPGTRLLVL.

This clone was recorded once. The genes are TRBV6-4 and TRBJ1-5; D perhaps matches TRBD1 (6 bases). Germline values: CDR1 MRHNA, CDR2 SNTAGT. Trimming pared 6 bases from V and 6 bases from J, leaving 12 bases between. There are 13 residues in the CDR3. The CDR3 coding sequence is TGTGCCAGCAGCAGGGGAAAGTCTCAGCCCCAGCATTTT. As protein: CASSRGKSQPQHF.

The chain employs TRBV6-5 and TRBJ2-2; D remains unclear. Germline CDR1 MNHEY, CDR2 SVGAGI. The V gene lost 2 bases and the J gene lost 4 bases, with 11 bases spanning the gap. The CDR3 runs 15 residues. As DNA, the CDR3 is TGTGCCAGCAGTTACAACAATGTACCCACCGGGGAGCTGTTTTTT. As protein: CASSYNNVPTGELFF.

J is TRBJ2-3 and V is TRBV5-1; D gene ambiguous. The V gene lost 4 bases and the J gene lost 2 bases, with 14 bases spanning the gap. CDR1 and CDR2 from the germline V gene are SGHRS and YFSETQ. The CDR3 consists of 15 residues. CDR3 nucleotides: TGCGCCAGCAGCCAATCCAGCCCGGACACAGATACGCAGTATTTT. Its protein is CASSQSSPDTDTQYF. Supplemented by reference TRBV5-1 and TRBJ2-3, the full variable domain reads KAGVTQTPRYLIKTRGQQVTLSCSPISGHRSVSWYQQTPGQGLQFLFEYFSETQRNKGNFPGRFSGRQFSNSRSEMNVSTLELGDSALYLCASSQSSPDTDTQYFGPGTRLTVL.

The genes are TRBV6-6 and TRBJ2-1; 10 bases agree with TRBD2. Germline V lookup: CDR1 MNHNY, CDR2 SVGAGI (reference sequence). The CDR3 covers 15 residues. V gave up 8 bases and J gave up 6 bases; unmatched junction bases: 10. In DNA, the CDR3 is TGTGCCAGCGCCCCTCAAGCGGGAGGGGCCAATGAGCAGTTCTTC. Encoded protein: CASAPQAGGANEQFF.

This chain links TRBV7-9 with TRBJ1-1; a weak D match, TRBD1 (5 bases). CDR1 SEHNR and CDR2 FQNEAQ come from the germline V gene (reference sequence). This CDR3 contains 15 residues. Deletions cut 2 bases from V and 5 bases from J, with 15 bases between. CDR3 region: CASSLLGAGGTEAFF. CDR3 nucleotide sequence: TGTGCCAGCAGCTTACTAGGGGCTGGAGGGACTGAAGCTTTCTTT.

This sequence joins TRBV7-3 and TRBJ2-2, with TRBD1 matching 8 bases. The J segment lost 7 bases and the V segment lost 5 bases, leaving 6 bases of the junction unmatched. Germline V CDR1 and CDR2: SGHTA, FQGTGA. The CDR3 is made up of 14 amino acids. CDR3 sequence (DNA): TGTGCCAGCAGCCCGGACAGGGTCGGCGGGGAGCTGTTTTTT. Translating it yields CASSPDRVGGELFF. The complete variable domain, with remaining parts taken from reference TRBV7-3 and TRBJ2-2, reads GAGVSQTPSNKVTEKGKYVELRCDPISGHTALYWYRQSLGQGPEFLIYFQGTGAADDSGLPNDRFFAVRPEGSVSTLKIQRTERGDSAVYLCASSPDRVGGELFFGEGSRLTVL.

The chain is built from TRBV10-3 and TRBJ1-2, with TRBD1 identical over 7 bases. With 3 bases clipped from V and 3 bases from J, the junction kept 7 bases outside the gene matches. Germline-derived CDR1 and CDR2 are ENHRY and SYGVKD. The CDR3 is 15 residues long. In DNA, the CDR3 is TGTGCCATCAGTGACCGGACAGGAGGTGACTATGGCTACACCTTC. Translated, it gives CAISDRTGGDYGYTF.

The genes are TRBV10-3 and TRBJ2-3, with unresolved D. Trimming stripped 0 bases from V and 0 bases from J, with 10 bases between. The CDR3 contains 16 residues. Germline V gene lookup returns CDR1 ENHRY and CDR2 SYGVKD. In DNA, the CDR3 is TGTGCCATCAGTGAGTCAGCGAGCGACAGCACAGATACGCAGTATTTT. Its protein is CAISESASDSTDTQYF.

J is TRBJ2-7 and V is TRBV28; the match to TRBD1 covers 7 bases. CDR3 length: 12 residues. J was trimmed by 3 bases and V by 7 bases; bases with no gene match: 3. Germline V gene lookup returns CDR1 MDHEN and CDR2 SYDVKM. CDR3 DNA sequence: TGTGCCAGCATCGGGACAGTCTACGAGCAGTACTTC. Translating it yields CASIGTVYEQYF.

This chain links TRBV28 with TRBJ2-5, with 7 bases matching TRBD2. Trimming took 4 bases from V and 7 from J; bases not matched to a gene: 6. The CDR3 contains 13 residues. The germline gives CDR1 MDHEN, CDR2 SYDVKM. The CDR3 here is CASSWEGWATQYF. DNA for the CDR3: TGTGCCAGCAGTTGGGAGGGATGGGCGACCCAGTACTTC.

This chain joins TRBV28 and TRBJ2-5; D remains unclear. V dropped 2 bases and J dropped 1 base, with 8 bases sitting between them. Germline lookup yields CDR1 MDHEN and CDR2 SYDVKM. This CDR3 is built from 14 residues. CDR3 in amino acids: CASSLIAVQETQYF. The CDR3 nucleotides read TGTGCCAGCAGTTTAATCGCAGTCCAAGAGACCCAGTACTTC.

The genes are TRBV5-1 and TRBJ2-7; D remains unclear. The ends were cut back, 0 bases at V and 3 bases at J, with 13 bases in the middle. The CDR3 spans 15 residues. Per germline, CDR1 SGHRS and CDR2 YFSETQ. The CDR3 DNA reads as TGCGCCAGCAGCTTGGAGCCGTCCCCAAACTACGAGCAGTACTTC. Its protein product is CASSLEPSPNYEQYF.

The chain links TRBV19 to TRBJ1-3; possibly TRBD1 for D (6 bases). Trimming cost V 0 bases and J 0 bases, with 9 bases left between them. This CDR3 contains 16 residues. Per germline, CDR1 LNHDA and CDR2 SQIVND (reference sequence). The CDR3 spells CASSIERTASGNTIYF. The CDR3 DNA follows: TGTGCCAGTAGTATAGAACGGACAGCCTCTGGAAACACCATATATTTT. Complete variable domain (other parts from reference TRBV19 and TRBJ1-3): DGGITQSPKYLFRKEGQNVTLSCEQNLNHDAMYWYRQDPGQGLRLIYYSQIVNDFQKGDIAEGYSVSREKKESFPLTVTSAQKNPTAFYLCASSIERTASGNTIYFGEGSWLTVV.

The chain couples TRBV6-6 to TRBJ1-1; D gene unclear. CDR1 and CDR2 (germline): MNHNY, SVGAGI (reference sequence). Trimming cost V 7 bases and J 1 base, with 13 bases left between them. The CDR3 consists of 14 residues. CDR3: CASTLWVGNTEAFF. The CDR3 region has the DNA TGTGCCAGCACCTTATGGGTGGGGAACACTGAAGCTTTCTTT.

CDR3 region: CASSPLAGNSYEQYF. The CDR3, as DNA: TGTGCCAGCAGTCCACTAGCGGGTAACTCCTACGAGCAGTACTTC. This chain links TRBV7-2 with TRBJ2-7, with 9 bases matching TRBD2. There are 15 residues in the CDR3. With 6 bases clipped from V and 0 bases from J, the junction kept 6 bases outside the gene matches. CDR1 is SGHTA, CDR2 FQGNSA, per germline.

The genes are TRBV6-1 and TRBJ2-3; tentative D call: TRBD1 (5 bases). Trimming left V 3 bases short and J 2 bases short, with 15 bases between. Germline CDR1 MNHNS, CDR2 SASEGT. The CDR3 is 16 amino acids. In nucleotides, the CDR3 is TGTGCCAGCAGTGAGGACATTCGTGGTGCCACAGATACGCAGTATTTT. It yields the protein CASSEDIRGATDTQYF.

The chain links TRBV29-1 to TRBJ1-1; 10 positions match TRBD1. J was trimmed by 6 bases and V by 6 bases; bases with no gene match: 7. The CDR3 is 13 amino acids. Germline-derived CDR1 and CDR2 are SQVTM and ANQGSEA. The DNA of the CDR3 is TGCAGCGTCTCCGACAGGGGGCTCTCTGAAGCTTTCTTT. Encoded protein: CSVSDRGLSEAFF.